The 10 T cell receptor beta chains below come from one sample, sequenced in a study of shared clonotypes between healthy human individuals. Assay: immunoSEQ multiplex PCR; the TCRdb copy retains only in-frame clones and omits some. This sample has roughly 520,000 clones, with about 96% found just once. The sample taken for sequencing was naive CD4+ T cells sorted from blood. Indicated subset: CD45RA+ positively selected. All receptors derive from a woman in her thirties in good health.

The gene calls are TRBV27 and TRBJ1-1; possible D gene TRBD1, 5 bases. The length of the CDR3 is 12 residues. CDR1 is MNHEY, CDR2 SMNVEV, per germline (reference sequence). V lost 4 bases and J 7 bases, leaving 10 bases between the germline ends. The CDR3 spells CASSSLGGEAFF. The CDR3 DNA follows: TGTGCCAGCAGTTCGCTGGGGGGTGAAGCTTTCTTT.

The chain recombines TRBV11-2 with TRBJ2-7; 8 bases align to TRBD2. The V gene end was trimmed by 4 bases and the J gene end by 4 bases; junction bases not matched to a gene: 12. The germline V gene has CDR1 SGHAT and CDR2 FQNNGV. CDR3 length: 16 residues. CDR3 loop: CASSSLGVAGRYEQYF. CDR3 in DNA: TGTGCCAGCAGCTCCCTGGGGGTAGCGGGGAGATACGAGCAGTACTTC. The full variable domain, with the rest looked up from reference TRBV11-2 and TRBJ2-7, is EAGVAQSPRYKIIEKRQSVAFWCNPISGHATLYWYQQILGQGPKLLIQFQNNGVVDDSQLPKDRFSAERLKGVDSTLKIQPAKLEDSAVYLCASSSLGVAGRYEQYFGPGTRLTVT.

The J gene is TRBJ2-3, the V gene TRBV28; D is unclear. Trimming took off 2 bases at V and 7 bases at J, with 10 bases between the two ends. The CDR3 totals 13 residues. Germline values: CDR1 MDHEN, CDR2 SYDVKM. The chain's CDR3 is CASSLDPTYTQYF. The DNA for the CDR3 is TGTGCCAGCAGTTTAGACCCAACATATACGCAGTATTTT.

The gene calls are TRBV6-5 and TRBJ1-5; D is unclear. This CDR3 is 16 amino acids long. Deletions cut 4 bases from V and 0 bases from J, with 13 bases between. The V gene's germline CDR1 is MNHEY and CDR2 SVGAGI. The CDR3 nucleotides are TGTGCCAGCAGTTTAACAAGACCCCATAGCAATCAGCCCCAGCATTTT. Residues: CASSLTRPHSNQPQHF.

The chain links TRBV4-2 to TRBJ2-5; tentatively, D is TRBD2 (5 bases). Germline loops: CDR1 LGHNA, CDR2 YNFKEQ. This CDR3 spans 15 amino acids. Trimming shortened V by 4 bases and J by 3 bases, and 15 bases separated the two germline ends. CDR3: CASSPSRLMKETQYF. The CDR3 DNA follows: TGTGCCAGCAGCCCATCCAGACTAATGAAAGAGACCCAGTACTTC.

This chain uses TRBV19 with TRBJ1-2; 7 positions match TRBD1. CDR1 LNHDA and CDR2 SQIVND come from the germline V gene (reference sequence). V shed 5 bases and J 3 bases; nucleotides not matched to a gene: 9. The length of the CDR3 is 15 residues. CDR3 nucleotide sequence: TGTGCCAGTAGTGCTCCCCGGGACAGCTACTATGGCTACACCTTC. It encodes CASSAPRDSYYGYTF.

The chain couples TRBV27 to TRBJ1-2; maybe TRBD1 (6 bases). Germline assignment: CDR1 MNHEY and CDR2 SMNVEV (reference sequence). V lost 2 bases and J lost 4, with 20 bases in between. The CDR3 runs 17 residues. CDR3 region: CASSLRTGTPSVYGYTF. CDR3 nucleotides: TGTGCCAGCAGTTTAAGAACCGGGACACCTTCCGTCTATGGCTACACCTTC.

This chain connects TRBV6-5 to TRBJ2-1; 8 bases align to TRBD2. CDR1 is MNHEY, CDR2 SVGAGI, per germline. The CDR3 has 13 residues. V lost 4 bases and J lost 9; bases outside the gene matches: 5. CDR3 loop: CASSFGLAAEQFF. DNA for the CDR3: TGTGCCAGCAGTTTTGGACTAGCTGCTGAGCAGTTCTTC.

The chain employs TRBV7-3 and TRBJ2-1, with D tentatively TRBD1 (6 bases). This CDR3 contains 14 residues. Between the trimmed V and J ends, which lost 5 bases and 7 bases, there was a span of 15 bases. In germline, CDR1 is SGHTA, CDR2 FQGTGA. CDR3 nucleotides: TGTGCCAGCAGCAGGGACACCGGTTGGAATGAGCAGTTCTTC. It is translated as CASSRDTGWNEQFF. The whole variable domain, filled in from reference TRBV7-3 and TRBJ2-1, reads GAGVSQTPSNKVTEKGKYVELRCDPISGHTALYWYRQSLGQGPEFLIYFQGTGAADDSGLPNDRFFAVRPEGSVSTLKIQRTERGDSAVYLCASSRDTGWNEQFFGPGTRLTVL.

Only a few counts were recorded for this clone. The gene calls are TRBV2 and TRBJ1-1, with no clear D. CDR3 length equals 11 residues. V dropped 5 bases and J dropped 4 bases, with 5 bases sitting between them. Germline CDR1 reads SNHLY; CDR2 reads FYNNEI. The CDR3 DNA reads as TGTGCCAGCAGTCGAGGCACTGAAGCTTTCTTT. This codes for CASSRGTEAFF.